These 4 T cell receptor beta chains came from one sample sequenced in a study of CD8 T cells in ankylosing spondylitis. TCRdb re-derived calls from the 5' RACE reads in MiXCR, one entry per CDR3 protein. The sample records about 310,000 distinct CDR3 sequences, around 20% being singletons. The sample consisted of blood, either unsorted or a sorted T cell fraction (not recorded which). All receptors derive from a female donor with ankylosing spondylitis or in good health (not recorded which).

This clonotype was picked up a small number of times. The J gene is TRBJ2-3, the V gene TRBV3-1; 12 bases agree with TRBD1. Trimming at V came to 3 bases and at J to 3 bases, leaving 7 bases not matched to a gene. The V gene's germline CDR1 is LGHDT and CDR2 YNNKEL (reference sequence). The CDR3 is 17 residues long. The CDR3 DNA sequence: TGTGCCAGCAGCCAGGGACAGGGGGCAATGATGACAGATACGCAGTATTTT. Its translation is CASSQGQGAMMTDTQYF.

This clonotype occurred a few times. The chain employs TRBV18 and TRBJ2-1, with 10 bases lining up with TRBD2. Germline V lookup: CDR1 KGHSH, CDR2 LQKENI. This CDR3 comprises 19 residues. Trimming cost V 3 bases and J 7 bases; bases outside gene matches: 18. This CDR3 is CASSPRFSGTSGIGNEQFF. CDR3 coding DNA: TGTGCCAGCTCACCTCGGTTCAGTGGAACTAGCGGGATAGGGAATGAGCAGTTCTTC.

V and J are TRBV4-3 and TRBJ2-1; weak D call: TRBD2 (5 bases). In germline, CDR1 is LGHNA, CDR2 YSLEER. Trimming removed 0 bases from V and 8 bases from J, with 23 bases in between. The length of the CDR3 is 18 residues. This chain's CDR3 is CASSQDPPLVIDVDEQFF. CDR3 DNA: TGCGCCAGCAGCCAAGACCCCCCACTAGTAATCGACGTCGATGAGCAGTTCTTC.

The V and J genes are TRBV6-2 or TRBV6-3 and TRBJ1-1; no clear D gene. Germline V gene data show CDR1 as MNHEY and CDR2 as SVGEGT. The CDR3 is 11 amino acids. Trimming cost V 6 bases and J 8 bases, with 10 bases left between them. DNA of the CDR3: TGTGCCAGCAGAAGGGAGATAGAAGCTTTCTTT. It yields the protein CASRREIEAFF.